This TCR beta chain stems from a study of T cell clones after liver transplantation. Study details: A pre-transplant mixed lymphocyte reaction with TCRbeta sequencing defined graft-donor-reactive clones followed in post-transplant blood. Notes on the study in general: Post-transplant time points were not standardized, so conclusions are preliminary. Low donor cell numbers restricted donor-reactive repertoire measurement in two subjects.

A remark on this clone: Its antigen is as yet unknown.

Only in-frame clones appear in the TCRdb table, and some are missing; sequencing was by immunoSEQ multiplex PCR. This table has tens of thousands of clones, less than 75% appearing once. V lost 0 bases to trimming and J lost 4 bases, with 14 bases between them. The CDR3 runs to 15 residues. From germline, CDR1 is SGDLS and CDR2 YYNGEE. This chain joins TRBV9 and TRBJ2-7; D is possibly TRBD1 (7 bases). The receptor comes from a human patient who received a liver transplant. Some of these T cells may belong to the graft donor. Sequenced here: CD4+ T cells from blood, sampled at the 22-month timepoint. CDR3 in amino acids: CASSVAGGGGYEQYF. The CDR3 region has the DNA TGTGCCAGCAGCGTAGCAGGAGGGGGCGGATACGAGCAGTACTTC.